The 9 T cell receptor beta chains listed next were all sequenced from one sample in a study of blood T cell repertoires in COVID-19. The table came from immunoSEQ multiplex PCR; TCRdb's copy has only in-frame clones and leaves some out. Altogether approximately 170,000 clones are present, just under 90% being singletons, with the ten largest covering roughly 3.6%. What was sequenced was peripheral blood. The receptor set was obtained from a man in his late teens or twenties with active or convalescent COVID-19.

The chain employs TRBV2 and TRBJ1-5; 7 positions agree with TRBD1. This CDR3 is built from 13 residues. V was clipped by 6 bases and J by 6 bases; unmatched bases: 5. Germline V gene sequence: CDR1 SNHLY, CDR2 FYNNEI. CDR3 residues: CASRGTVFQPQHF. DNA of the CDR3: TGTGCCAGCAGGGGGACAGTATTTCAGCCCCAGCATTTT.

This chain connects TRBV6-5 to TRBJ1-6; 7 nucleotides line up with TRBD1. The J segment lost 6 bases and the V segment lost 0 bases, leaving 2 bases of the junction unmatched. The germline CDR1 and CDR2 sequences are MNHEY and SVGAGI. The CDR3 has 15 amino acids. CDR3 in amino acids: CASSYSTGLNSPLHF. The DNA for the CDR3 is TGTGCCAGCAGTTACTCGACAGGGCTTAATTCACCCCTCCACTTT.

The rearrangement uses TRBV4-2 and TRBJ2-1; TRBD2 matches at 16 bases. Germline values: CDR1 LGHNA, CDR2 YNFKEQ. V lost 3 bases to trimming and J lost 3 bases; unmatched junction nucleotides: 8. The CDR3 covers 19 residues. The CDR3 sequence: CASSHPGTSGGAGYNEQFF. The CDR3 DNA reads as TGTGCCAGCAGCCATCCTGGGACTAGCGGGGGGGCAGGCTACAATGAGCAGTTCTTC.

This clone was seen once. This chain connects TRBV7-8 to TRBJ2-7, with 7 positions matching TRBD1. The CDR3 totals 15 residues. The germline gives CDR1 SGHVS, CDR2 FQNEAQ. V gave up 1 base and J gave up 0 bases; unmatched junction bases: 3. CDR3 residues: CASSLGRQGSYEQYV. Written as DNA, the CDR3 is TGTGCCAGCAGCTTAGGGCGACAGGGCTCCTACGAGCAGTACGTC.

V gene TRBV5-1 combines with J gene TRBJ1-4; a weak D match, TRBD1 (6 bases). CDR3 length equals 15 residues. Germline loops: CDR1 SGHRS, CDR2 YFSETQ. V was shortened by 0 bases and J by 3 bases, with 9 bases between the two germline ends. The CDR3, as DNA: TGCGCCAGCAGCTTGGGTGGGGGCTCTAATGAAAAACTGTTTTTT. Translated: CASSLGGGSNEKLFF.

This clone was counted only a few times. The gene calls are TRBV15 and TRBJ1-4; no clear D gene. The CDR3 covers 14 residues. Germline CDR1 is LNHNV and CDR2 is YYDKDF (reference sequence). V shed 5 bases and J shed 7 bases, with 14 bases lying between them. The CDR3 region has the DNA TGTGCCACCAGCCAGCGTTCCGGACTTGAAAAACTGTTTTTT. This translates into CATSQRSGLEKLFF.

The chain joins TRBV27 to TRBJ1-5; D possibly corresponds to TRBD1 (5 bases). The ends were cut back, 4 bases at V and 2 bases at J, with 9 bases in the middle. CDR3 size: 14 residues. CDR1 and CDR2 from the germline V gene are MNHEY and SMNVEV (reference sequence). CDR3 amino acids: CASSWQGGNQPQHF. CDR3 nucleotide sequence: TGTGCCAGCAGTTGGCAGGGTGGCAATCAGCCCCAGCATTTT.

CDR3 in DNA: TGTGCCAGCAGCTTCCGCAGAAATACGCAGTATTTT. Its protein product is CASSFRRNTQYF. The rearrangement uses TRBV11-3 and TRBJ2-3, with D hard to call. This CDR3 is built from 12 residues. Deletions cut 3 bases from V and 7 bases from J, with 8 bases between. Germline-derived CDR1 and CDR2 are SGHNT and YENEEA.

V gene TRBV24-1 combines with J gene TRBJ2-3; 8 nucleotides align to TRBD2. With 5 bases clipped from V and 3 bases from J, the junction kept 3 bases outside the gene matches. CDR1 and CDR2 from the germline V gene are KGHDR and SFDVKD. The CDR3 extends over 14 amino acids. The CDR3 bases are TGTGCCACCAGTGGGCGGGGGGTTACAGATACGCAGTATTTT. It codes for CATSGRGVTDTQYF.